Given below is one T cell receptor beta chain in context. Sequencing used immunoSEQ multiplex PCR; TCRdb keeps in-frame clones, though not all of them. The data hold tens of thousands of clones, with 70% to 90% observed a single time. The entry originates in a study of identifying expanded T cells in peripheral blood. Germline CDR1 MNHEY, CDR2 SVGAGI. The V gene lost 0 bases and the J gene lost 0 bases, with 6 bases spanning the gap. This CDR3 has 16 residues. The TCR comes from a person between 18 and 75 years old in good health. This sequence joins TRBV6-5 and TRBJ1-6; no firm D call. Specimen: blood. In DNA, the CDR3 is TGTGCCAGCAGTTACTCGTCAAACTCCTATAATTCACCCCTCCACTTT. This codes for CASSYSSNSYNSPLHF.